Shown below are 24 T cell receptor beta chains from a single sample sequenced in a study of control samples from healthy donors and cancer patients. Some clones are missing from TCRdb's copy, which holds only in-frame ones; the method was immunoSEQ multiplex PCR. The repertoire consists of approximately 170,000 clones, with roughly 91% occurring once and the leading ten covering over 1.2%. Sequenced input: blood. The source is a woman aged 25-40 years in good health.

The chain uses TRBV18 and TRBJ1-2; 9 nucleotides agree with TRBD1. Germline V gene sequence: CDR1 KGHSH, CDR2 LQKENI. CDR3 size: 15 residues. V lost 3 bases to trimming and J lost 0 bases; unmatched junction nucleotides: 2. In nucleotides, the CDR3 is TGTGCCAGCTCACCCGGGACAGGGCCTAACTATGGCTACACCTTC. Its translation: CASSPGTGPNYGYTF.

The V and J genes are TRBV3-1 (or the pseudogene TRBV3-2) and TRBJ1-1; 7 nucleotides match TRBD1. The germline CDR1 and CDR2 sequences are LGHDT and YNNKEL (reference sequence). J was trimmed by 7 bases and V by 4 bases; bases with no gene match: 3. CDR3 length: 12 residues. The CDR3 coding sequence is TGTGCCAGCAGCCCCACAGGGGATGAAGCTTTCTTT. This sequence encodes CASSPTGDEAFF.

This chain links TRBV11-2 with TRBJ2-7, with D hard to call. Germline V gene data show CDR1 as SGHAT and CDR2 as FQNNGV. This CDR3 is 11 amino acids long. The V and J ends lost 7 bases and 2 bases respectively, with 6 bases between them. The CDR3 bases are TGTGCCAGCATTGGAGCCTACGAGCAGTACTTC. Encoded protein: CASIGAYEQYF.

The chain's CDR3 is CASKGTGVEKLFF. The CDR3 region has the DNA TGTGCCAGCAAGGGGACAGGGGTGGAAAAACTGTTTTTT. The chain has TRBV2 and TRBJ1-4, with 10 positions matching TRBD1. Germline V lookup: CDR1 SNHLY, CDR2 FYNNEI. After removal of 7 bases from V and 8 bases from J, the junction contained 4 bases not matched to a gene. This CDR3 is built from 13 residues.

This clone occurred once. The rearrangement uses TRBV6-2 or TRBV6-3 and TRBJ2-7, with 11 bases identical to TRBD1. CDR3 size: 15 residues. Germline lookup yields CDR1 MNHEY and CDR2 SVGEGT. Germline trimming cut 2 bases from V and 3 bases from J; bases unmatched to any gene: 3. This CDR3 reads CASSYGGTGGYEQYF. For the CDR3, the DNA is TGTGCCAGCAGTTACGGGGGGACAGGGGGCTACGAGCAGTACTTC.

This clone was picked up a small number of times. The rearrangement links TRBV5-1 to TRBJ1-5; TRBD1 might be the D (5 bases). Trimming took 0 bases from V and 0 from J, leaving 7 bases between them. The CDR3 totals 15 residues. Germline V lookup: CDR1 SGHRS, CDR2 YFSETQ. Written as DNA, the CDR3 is TGCGCCAGCAGCTTGGAAGGGACTAGCAATCAGCCCCAGCATTTT. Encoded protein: CASSLEGTSNQPQHF.

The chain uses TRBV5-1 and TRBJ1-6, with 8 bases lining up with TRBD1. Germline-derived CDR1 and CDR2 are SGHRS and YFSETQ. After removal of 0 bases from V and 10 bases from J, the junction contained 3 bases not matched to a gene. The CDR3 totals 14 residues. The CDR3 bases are TGCGCCAGCAGCTTGGGGACAGGGCAATCACCCCTCCACTTT. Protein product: CASSLGTGQSPLHF.

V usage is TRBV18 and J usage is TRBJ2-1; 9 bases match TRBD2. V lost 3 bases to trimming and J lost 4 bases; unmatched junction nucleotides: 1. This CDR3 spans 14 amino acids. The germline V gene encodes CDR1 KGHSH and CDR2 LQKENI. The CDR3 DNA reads TGTGCCAGCTCACCGGGACTAGCATACAATGAGCAGTTCTTC. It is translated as CASSPGLAYNEQFF.

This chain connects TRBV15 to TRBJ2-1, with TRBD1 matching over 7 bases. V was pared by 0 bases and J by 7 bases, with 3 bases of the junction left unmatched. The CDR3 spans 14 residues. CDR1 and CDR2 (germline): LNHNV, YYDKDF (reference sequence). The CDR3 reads CATSRDPQGNEQFF. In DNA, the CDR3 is TGTGCCACCAGCAGAGATCCACAGGGGAATGAGCAGTTCTTC.

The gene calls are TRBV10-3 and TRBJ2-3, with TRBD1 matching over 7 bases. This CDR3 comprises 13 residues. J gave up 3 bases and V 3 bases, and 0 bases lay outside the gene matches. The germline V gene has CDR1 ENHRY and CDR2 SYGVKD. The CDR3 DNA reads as TGTGCCATCAGTGAACAGGGGACAGATACGCAGTATTTT. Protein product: CAISEQGTDTQYF.

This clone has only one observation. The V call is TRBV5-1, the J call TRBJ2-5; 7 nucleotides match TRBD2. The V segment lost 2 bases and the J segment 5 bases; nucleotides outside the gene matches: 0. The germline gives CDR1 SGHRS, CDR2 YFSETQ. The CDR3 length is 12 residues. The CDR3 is CASSFGGETQYF. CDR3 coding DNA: TGCGCCAGCAGCTTCGGGGGGGAGACCCAGTACTTC.

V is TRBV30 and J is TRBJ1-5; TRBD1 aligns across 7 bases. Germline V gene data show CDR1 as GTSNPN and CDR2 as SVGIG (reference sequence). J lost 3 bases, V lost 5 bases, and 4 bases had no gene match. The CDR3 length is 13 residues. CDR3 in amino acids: CAWQTGPNQPQHF. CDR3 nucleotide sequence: TGTGCCTGGCAGACAGGGCCCAATCAGCCCCAGCATTTT.

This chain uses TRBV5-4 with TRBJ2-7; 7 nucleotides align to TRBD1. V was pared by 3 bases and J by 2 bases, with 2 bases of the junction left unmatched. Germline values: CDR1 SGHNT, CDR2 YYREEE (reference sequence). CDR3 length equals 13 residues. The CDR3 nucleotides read TGTGCCAGCAGCTCGACAGGGACCTACGAGCAGTACTTC. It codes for CASSSTGTYEQYF.

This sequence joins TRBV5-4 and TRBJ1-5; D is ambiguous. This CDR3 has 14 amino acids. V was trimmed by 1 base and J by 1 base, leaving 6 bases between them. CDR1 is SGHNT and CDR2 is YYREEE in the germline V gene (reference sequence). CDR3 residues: CASSLMGSNQPQHF. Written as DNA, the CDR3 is TGTGCCAGCAGCTTGATGGGAAGCAATCAGCCCCAGCATTTT.

This CDR3 reads CASLRDRGLYGYTF. DNA for the CDR3: TGTGCCAGCCTCCGGGACAGGGGGCTTTATGGCTACACCTTC. The gene calls are TRBV19 and TRBJ1-2, with 12 bases that match TRBD1. The CDR3 extends over 14 amino acids. V shed 9 bases, J shed 5 bases, and the junction held 7 bases outside the gene matches. Looked up from germline, CDR1 is LNHDA and CDR2 is SQIVND (reference sequence).

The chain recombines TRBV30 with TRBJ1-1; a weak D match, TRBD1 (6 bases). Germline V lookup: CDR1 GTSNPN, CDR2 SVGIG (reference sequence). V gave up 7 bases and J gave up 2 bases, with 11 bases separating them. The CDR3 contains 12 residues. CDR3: CASIRGNTEAFF. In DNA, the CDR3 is TGTGCCTCTATCAGGGGCAACACTGAAGCTTTCTTT.

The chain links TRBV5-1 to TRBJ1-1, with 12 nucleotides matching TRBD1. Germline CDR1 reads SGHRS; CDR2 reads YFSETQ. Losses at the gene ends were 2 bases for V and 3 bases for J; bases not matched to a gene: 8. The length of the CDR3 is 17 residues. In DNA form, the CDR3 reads TGCGCCAGCAGCTTTAACCCGGGACAGGGGGCTTACACTGAAGCTTTCTTT. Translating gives CASSFNPGQGAYTEAFF.

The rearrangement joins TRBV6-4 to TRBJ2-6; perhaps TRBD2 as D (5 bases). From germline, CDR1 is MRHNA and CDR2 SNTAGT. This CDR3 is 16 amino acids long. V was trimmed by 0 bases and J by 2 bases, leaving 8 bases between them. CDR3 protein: CASSDSTGAGANVLTF. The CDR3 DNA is TGTGCCAGCAGTGACTCGACCGGGGCTGGGGCCAACGTCCTGACTTTC.

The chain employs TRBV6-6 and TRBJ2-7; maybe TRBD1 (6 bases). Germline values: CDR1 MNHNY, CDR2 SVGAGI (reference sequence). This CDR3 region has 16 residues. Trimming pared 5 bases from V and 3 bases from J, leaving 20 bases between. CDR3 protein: CASSTRTGSGSYEQYF. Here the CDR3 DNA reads TGTGCCAGCAGTACAAGAACAGGGTCTGGGAGCTACGAGCAGTACTTC.

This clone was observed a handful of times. CDR3 residues: CASSHWTSANNEQFF. CDR3 nucleotide sequence: TGTGCCAGCAGCCACTGGACTAGCGCGAACAATGAGCAGTTCTTC. This chain joins TRBV3-1 (or the pseudogene TRBV3-2) and TRBJ2-1; 9 nucleotides line up with TRBD2. The CDR3 has 15 residues. Per germline, CDR1 LGHDT and CDR2 YNNKEL (reference sequence). Losses at the gene ends were 3 bases for V and 5 bases for J; bases not matched to a gene: 5.

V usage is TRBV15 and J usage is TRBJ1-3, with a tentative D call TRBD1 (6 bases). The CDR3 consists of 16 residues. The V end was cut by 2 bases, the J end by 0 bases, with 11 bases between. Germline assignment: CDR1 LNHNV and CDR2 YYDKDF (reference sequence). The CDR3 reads CATSRRQVSSGNTIYF. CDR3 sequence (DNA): TGTGCCACCAGCAGACGACAGGTCTCCTCTGGAAACACCATATATTTT.

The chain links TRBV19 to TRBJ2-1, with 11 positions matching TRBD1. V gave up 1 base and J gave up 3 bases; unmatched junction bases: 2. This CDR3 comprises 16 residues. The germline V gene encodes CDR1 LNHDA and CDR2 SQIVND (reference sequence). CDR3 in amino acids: CASSIGGTGGYNEQFF. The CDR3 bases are TGTGCCAGTAGTATAGGCGGGACAGGGGGCTACAATGAGCAGTTCTTC.

CDR3 in amino acids: CASRMGSNQPQHF. CDR3 nucleotide sequence: TGTGCCAGCAGAATGGGTAGCAATCAGCCCCAGCATTTT. The J gene is TRBJ1-5, the V gene TRBV12-3 or TRBV12-4; D remains ambiguous. CDR3 length: 13 residues. V lost 6 bases to trimming and J lost 0 bases, with 6 bases between them.

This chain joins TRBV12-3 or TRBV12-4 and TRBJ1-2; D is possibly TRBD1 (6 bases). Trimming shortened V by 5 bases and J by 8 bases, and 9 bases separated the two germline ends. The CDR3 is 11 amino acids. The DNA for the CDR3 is TGTGCCAGCAGTACAGGGTACGGCTACACCTTC. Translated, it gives CASSTGYGYTF.